In its sample, the clone carrying this T cell receptor (beta chain) was seen once. This entry is derived from a study of blood T cell repertoires in COVID-19. Study in general: COVID-19 samples collected from the United States, Italy and Spain covered acute and convalescent phases. The cDNA or gDNA used as material had been derived from T cells, B-cell-depleted T cells, or PBMCs.

The V end was cut by 0 bases, the J end by 5 bases, with 11 bases between. The CDR3 length is 15 residues. The germline V gene encodes CDR1 SGHNT and CDR2 YENEEA. Original analysis: Scientists estimated how many nucleated cells there were by amplifying reference gene primers. The protocol was immunoSEQ multiplex PCR, while the TCRdb copy is restricted to in-frame clones and leaves out a portion. V and J calls and clone size are given by that table; D and trimming were obtained from the DNA. Among some 250,000 clones, approximately 91% were seen once, and the ten largest hold 0.8%. The V gene is TRBV11-3, the J gene TRBJ2-1; D is unclear. Sample: peripheral blood. The receptor comes from a woman aged 25 to 45 with acute or convalescent COVID-19. The CDR3 DNA is TGTGCCAGCAGCTTAGATCGTTTGACAAACAATGAGCAGTTCTTC. This codes for CASSLDRLTNNEQFF.